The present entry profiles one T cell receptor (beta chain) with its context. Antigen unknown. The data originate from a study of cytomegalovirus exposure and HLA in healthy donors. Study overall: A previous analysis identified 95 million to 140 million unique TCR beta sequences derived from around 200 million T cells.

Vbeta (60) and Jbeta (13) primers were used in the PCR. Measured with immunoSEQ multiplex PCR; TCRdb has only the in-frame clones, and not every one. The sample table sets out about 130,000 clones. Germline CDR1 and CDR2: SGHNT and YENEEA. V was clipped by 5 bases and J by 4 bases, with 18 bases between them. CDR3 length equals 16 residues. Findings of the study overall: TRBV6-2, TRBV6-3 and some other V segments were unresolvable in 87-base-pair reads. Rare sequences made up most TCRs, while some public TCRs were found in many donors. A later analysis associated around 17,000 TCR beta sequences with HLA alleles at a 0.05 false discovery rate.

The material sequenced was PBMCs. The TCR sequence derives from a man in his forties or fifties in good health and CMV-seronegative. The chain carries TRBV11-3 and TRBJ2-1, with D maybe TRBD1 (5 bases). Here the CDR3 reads CASSQGANQKYNEQFF. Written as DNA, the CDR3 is TGTGCCAGCAGCCAAGGGGCTAACCAGAAATACAATGAGCAGTTCTTC.